This TCR beta chain was sequenced for a study of OX40 agonist ivuxolimab in advanced cancers. Looking at the study overall: The diagnoses of dose-escalation patients were hepatocellular carcinoma, melanoma, renal cell or head and neck cancer. Mean age 60 years, range about 20 to 79; 82.7% male.

Study-level results: Expanded clones tended on average to be more numerous among CD8+ T cells than CD4+.

Sequenced by immunoSEQ multiplex PCR; TCRdb stores in-frame clones only, minus some. The sample holds about 83,000 clones, about 90% seen once. This CDR3 has 17 amino acids. Of note for this clone: Its antigen is currently unknown.

This receptor was obtained from an adult with an advanced solid tumor such as melanoma, head and neck, liver or kidney cancer. The source was CD4+ or CD8+ T cells sorted from blood, collected in a trial of the OX40 agonist ivuxolimab. J is TRBJ1-5 and V is TRBV1. TRBV1 is given as a pseudogene. The CDR3 here is CTSSQDPEPYSNQPQHF. DNA of the CDR3: TGCACCAGCAGCCAAGATCCTGAACCCTATAGCAATCAGCCCCAGCATTTT.